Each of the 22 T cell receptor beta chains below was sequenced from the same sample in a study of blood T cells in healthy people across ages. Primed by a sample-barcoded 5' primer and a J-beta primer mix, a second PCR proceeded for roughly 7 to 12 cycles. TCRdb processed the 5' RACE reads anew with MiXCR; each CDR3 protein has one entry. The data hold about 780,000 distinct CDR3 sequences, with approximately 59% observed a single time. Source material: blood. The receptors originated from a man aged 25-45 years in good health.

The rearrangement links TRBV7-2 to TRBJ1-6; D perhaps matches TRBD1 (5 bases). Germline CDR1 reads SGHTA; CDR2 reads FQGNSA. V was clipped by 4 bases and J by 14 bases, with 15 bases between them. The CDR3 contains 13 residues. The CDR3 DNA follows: TGTGCCAGCAGCTCCGGGACCGTCCGGGCCCTCCACTTT. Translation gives CASSSGTVRALHF.

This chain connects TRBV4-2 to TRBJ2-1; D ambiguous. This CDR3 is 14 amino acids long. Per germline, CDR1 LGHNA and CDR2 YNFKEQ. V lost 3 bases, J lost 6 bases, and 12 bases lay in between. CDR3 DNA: TGTGCCAGCAGCCAGTGGGCTGCTAGCAATGAGCAGTTCTTC. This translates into CASSQWAASNEQFF.

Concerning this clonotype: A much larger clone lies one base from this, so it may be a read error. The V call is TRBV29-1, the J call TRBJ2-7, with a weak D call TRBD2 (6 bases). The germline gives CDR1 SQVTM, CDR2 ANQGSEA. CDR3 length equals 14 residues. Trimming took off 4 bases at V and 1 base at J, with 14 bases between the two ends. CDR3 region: CSVGAATSSYEQYF. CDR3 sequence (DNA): TGCAGCGTTGGGGCCGCGACTAGTTCCTACGAGCAGTACTTC.

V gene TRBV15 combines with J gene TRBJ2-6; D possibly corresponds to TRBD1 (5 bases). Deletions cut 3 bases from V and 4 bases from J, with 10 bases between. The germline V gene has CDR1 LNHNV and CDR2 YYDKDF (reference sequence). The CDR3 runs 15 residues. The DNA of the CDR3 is TGTGCCACCAGCAGCAGGGTAGGAGGGGCCAACGTCCTGACTTTC. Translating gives CATSSRVGGANVLTF.

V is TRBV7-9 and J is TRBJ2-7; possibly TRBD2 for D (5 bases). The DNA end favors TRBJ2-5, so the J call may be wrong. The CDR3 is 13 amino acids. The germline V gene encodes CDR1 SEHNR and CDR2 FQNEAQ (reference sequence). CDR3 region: CASSSDLSETQYF. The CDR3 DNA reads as TGTGCCAGCAGCTCGGACTTATCCGAGACCCAGTACTTC.

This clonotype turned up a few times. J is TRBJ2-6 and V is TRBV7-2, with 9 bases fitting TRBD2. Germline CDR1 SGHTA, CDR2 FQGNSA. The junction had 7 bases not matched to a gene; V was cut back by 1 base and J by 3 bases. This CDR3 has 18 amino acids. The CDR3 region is CASSLVGGGASGANVLTF. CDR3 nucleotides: TGTGCCAGCAGCTTAGTTGGCGGGGGGGCCAGTGGGGCCAACGTCCTGACTTTC.

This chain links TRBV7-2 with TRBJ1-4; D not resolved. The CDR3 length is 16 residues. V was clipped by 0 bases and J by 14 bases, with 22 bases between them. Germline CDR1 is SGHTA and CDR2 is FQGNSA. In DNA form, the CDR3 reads TGTGCCAGCAGCTTAGCCGGGTCCTCCCGAGAGAGGCGGCTGTTTTTT. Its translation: CASSLAGSSRERRLFF.

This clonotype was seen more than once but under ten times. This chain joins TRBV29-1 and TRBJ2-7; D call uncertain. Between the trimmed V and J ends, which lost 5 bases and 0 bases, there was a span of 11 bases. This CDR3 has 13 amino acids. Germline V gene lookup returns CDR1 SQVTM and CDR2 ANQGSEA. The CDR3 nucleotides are TGCAGCGTTCTGGTTCCGTTCTCCTACGAGCAGTACTTC. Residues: CSVLVPFSYEQYF.

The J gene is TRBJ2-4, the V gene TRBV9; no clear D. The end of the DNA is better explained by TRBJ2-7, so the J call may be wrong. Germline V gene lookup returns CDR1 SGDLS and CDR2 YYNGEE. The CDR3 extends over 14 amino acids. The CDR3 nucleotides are TGTGCCAGCAGCGTAAGACCGATCGACTACGAGCAGTACTTC. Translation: CASSVRPIDYEQYF.

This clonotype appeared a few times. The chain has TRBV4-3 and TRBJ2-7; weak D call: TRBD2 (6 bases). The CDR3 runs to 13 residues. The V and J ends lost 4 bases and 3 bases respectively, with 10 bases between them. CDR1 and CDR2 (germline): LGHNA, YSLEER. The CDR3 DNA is TGCGCCAGCAGCCCCAGGGAGGACTACGAGCAGTACTTC. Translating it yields CASSPREDYEQYF.

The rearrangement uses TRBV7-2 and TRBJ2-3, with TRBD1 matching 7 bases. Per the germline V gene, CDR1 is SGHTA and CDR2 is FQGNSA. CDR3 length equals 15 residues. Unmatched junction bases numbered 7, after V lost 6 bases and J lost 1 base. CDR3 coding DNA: TGTGCCAGCAGACAAGACAGGGCACGCACAGATACGCAGTATTTT. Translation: CASRQDRARTDTQYF. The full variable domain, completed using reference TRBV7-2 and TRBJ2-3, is GAGVSQSPSNKVTEKGKDVELRCDPISGHTALYWYRQSLGQGLEFLIYFQGNSAPDKSGLPSDRFSAERTGGSVSTLTIQRTQQEDSAVYLCASRQDRARTDTQYFGPGTRLTVL.

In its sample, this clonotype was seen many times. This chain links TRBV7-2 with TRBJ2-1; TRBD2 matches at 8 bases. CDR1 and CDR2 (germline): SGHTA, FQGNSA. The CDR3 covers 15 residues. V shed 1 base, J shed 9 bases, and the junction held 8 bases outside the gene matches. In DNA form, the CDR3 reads TGTGCCAGCAGCTTAGGTGCGGGGGGCGGGGGTGAGCAGTTCTTC. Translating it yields CASSLGAGGGGEQFF. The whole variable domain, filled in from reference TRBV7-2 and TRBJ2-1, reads GAGVSQSPSNKVTEKGKDVELRCDPISGHTALYWYRQSLGQGLEFLIYFQGNSAPDKSGLPSDRFSAERTGGSVSTLTIQRTQQEDSAVYLCASSLGAGGGGEQFFGPGTRLTVL.

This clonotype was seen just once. This CDR3 reads CSARRGGQNEQFF. The CDR3 nucleotides read TGCAGTGCTAGACGCGGGGGCCAAAATGAGCAGTTCTTC. This chain links TRBV20-1 with TRBJ2-1; TRBD2 might be the D (7 bases). Deletions cut 2 bases from V and 7 bases from J, with 12 bases between. The CDR3 length is 13 residues. CDR1 is DFQATT and CDR2 is SNEGSKA in the germline V gene (reference sequence).

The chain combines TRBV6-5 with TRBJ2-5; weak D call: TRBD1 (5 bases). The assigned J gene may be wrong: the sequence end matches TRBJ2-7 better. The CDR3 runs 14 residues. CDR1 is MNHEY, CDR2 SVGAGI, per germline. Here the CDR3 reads CASSYSRAPYEQYF. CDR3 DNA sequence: TGTGCCAGCAGTTACTCCAGGGCCCCCTACGAGCAGTACTTC.

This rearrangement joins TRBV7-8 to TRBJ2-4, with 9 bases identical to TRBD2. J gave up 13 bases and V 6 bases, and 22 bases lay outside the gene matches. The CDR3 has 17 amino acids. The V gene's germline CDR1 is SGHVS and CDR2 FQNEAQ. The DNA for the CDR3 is TGTGCCAGCAGTTATAGTCCCCCCGGCGGGGGGGCAAAGATCCAGTACTTC. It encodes CASSYSPPGGGAKIQYF. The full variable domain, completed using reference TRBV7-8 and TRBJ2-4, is GAGVSQSPRYKVAKRGQDVALRCDPISGHVSLFWYQQALGQGPEFLTYFQNEAQLDKSGLPSDRFFAERPEGSVSTLKIQRTQQEDSAVYLCASSYSPPGGGAKIQYFGAGTRLSVL.

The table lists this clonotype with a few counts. CDR3 amino acids: CASSLGTGSQPQHF. The CDR3 coding sequence is TGTGCCAGCAGTTTGGGGACAGGGAGTCAGCCCCAGCATTTT. The chain carries TRBV12-3 or TRBV12-4 and TRBJ1-5; 9 bases align to TRBD1. The V and J ends lost 3 bases and 6 bases, in that order; junction bases with no gene match: 3. The CDR3 is 14 amino acids.

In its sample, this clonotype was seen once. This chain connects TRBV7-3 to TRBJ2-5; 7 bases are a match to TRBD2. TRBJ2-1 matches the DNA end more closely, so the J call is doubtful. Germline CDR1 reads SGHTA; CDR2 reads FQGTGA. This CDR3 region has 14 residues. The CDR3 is CASSLIAGQETQFF. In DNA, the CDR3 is TGTGCCAGCAGCTTAATAGCGGGCCAAGAGACCCAGTTCTTC.

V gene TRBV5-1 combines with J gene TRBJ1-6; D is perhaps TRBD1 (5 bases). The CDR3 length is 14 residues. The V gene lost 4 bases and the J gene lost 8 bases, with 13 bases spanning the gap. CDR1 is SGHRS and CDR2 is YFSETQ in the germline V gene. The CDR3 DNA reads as TGCGCCAGCAGCAAGGACGGGGGGGATTCACCCCTCCACTTT. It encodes CASSKDGGDSPLHF.

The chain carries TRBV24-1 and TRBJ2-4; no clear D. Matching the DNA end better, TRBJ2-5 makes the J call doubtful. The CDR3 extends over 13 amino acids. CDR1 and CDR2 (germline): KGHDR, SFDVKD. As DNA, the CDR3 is TGTGCCACCAGTGATTGGAGTGGAGAGACCCAGTACTTC. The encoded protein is CATSDWSGETQYF.

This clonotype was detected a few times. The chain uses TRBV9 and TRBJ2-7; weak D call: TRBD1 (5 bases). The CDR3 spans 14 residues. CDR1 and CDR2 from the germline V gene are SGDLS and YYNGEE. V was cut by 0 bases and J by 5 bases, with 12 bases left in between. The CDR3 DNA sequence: TGTGCCAGCAGCGTAGGCCAGGGCGGCCACGAGCAGTACTTC. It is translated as CASSVGQGGHEQYF.

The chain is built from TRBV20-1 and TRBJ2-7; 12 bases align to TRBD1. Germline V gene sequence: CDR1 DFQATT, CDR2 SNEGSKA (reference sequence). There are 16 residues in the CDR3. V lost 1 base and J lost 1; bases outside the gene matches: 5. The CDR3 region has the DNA TGCAGTGCTAGAGCTCCGGGACAGGGGGCTTCCTACGAGCAGTACTTC. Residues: CSARAPGQGASYEQYF.

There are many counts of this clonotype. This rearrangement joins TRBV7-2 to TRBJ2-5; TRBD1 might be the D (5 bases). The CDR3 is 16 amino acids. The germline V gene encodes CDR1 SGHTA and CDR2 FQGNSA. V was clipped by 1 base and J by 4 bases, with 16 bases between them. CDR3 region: CASSLVGSGSLETQYF. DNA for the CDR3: TGTGCCAGCAGCTTAGTAGGGTCAGGGTCGCTAGAGACCCAGTACTTC.